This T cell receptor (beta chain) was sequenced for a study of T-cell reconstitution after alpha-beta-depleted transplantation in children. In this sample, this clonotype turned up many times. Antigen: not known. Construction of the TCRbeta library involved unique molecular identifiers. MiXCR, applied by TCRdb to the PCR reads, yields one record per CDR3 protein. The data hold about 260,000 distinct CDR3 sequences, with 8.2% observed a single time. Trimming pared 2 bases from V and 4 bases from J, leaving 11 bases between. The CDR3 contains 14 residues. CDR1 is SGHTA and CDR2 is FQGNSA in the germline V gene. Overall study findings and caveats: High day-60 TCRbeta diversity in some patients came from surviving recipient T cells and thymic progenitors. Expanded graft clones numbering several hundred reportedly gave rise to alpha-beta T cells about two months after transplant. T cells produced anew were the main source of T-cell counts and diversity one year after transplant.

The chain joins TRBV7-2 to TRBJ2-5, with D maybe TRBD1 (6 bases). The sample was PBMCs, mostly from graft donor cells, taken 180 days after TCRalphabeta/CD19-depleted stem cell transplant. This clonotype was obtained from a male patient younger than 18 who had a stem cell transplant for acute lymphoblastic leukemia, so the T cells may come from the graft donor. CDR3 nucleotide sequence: TGTGCCAGCAGCTTAAACAGGGTCGGAGAGACCCAGTACTTC. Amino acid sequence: CASSLNRVGETQYF.